The 19 T cell receptor beta chains reported below all come from one sample, sequenced in a study of regulatory T cells in long-lasting Graves disease. Building of the TCR beta libraries involved iRepertoire HTBI primers and Arm-PCR of CDR3 regions. TCRdb called the multiplex PCR reads again in MiXCR, with one record for every CDR3 protein. This table holds some 450,000 distinct CDR3 sequences, roughly a quarter found once. Noted time point: persistent/refractory GD, antithyroid drugs over 5 years with positive TRAb. RNA isolated from PBMCs was used to make the TCR library. Sequences were derived from peripheral blood mononuclear cells (PBMCs), sampled when the disease was refractory, from a patient treated with antithyroid drugs. All receptors come from a female donor with Graves disease.

This clonotype came up many times. This chain uses TRBV12-3 or TRBV12-4 with TRBJ2-4; D may be TRBD1 or TRBD2 (5 bases each). V was trimmed by 0 bases and J by 7 bases, leaving 7 bases between them. This CDR3 contains 13 residues. The CDR3 sequence: CASSLAGVNIQYF. DNA for the CDR3: TGTGCCAGCAGTTTAGCGGGGGTTAACATTCAGTACTTC.

The J gene is TRBJ2-5, the V gene TRBV19; possibly TRBD1 for D (6 bases). This CDR3 comprises 16 residues. Trimming removed 6 bases from V and 4 bases from J, with 21 bases in between. Germline CDR1 and CDR2: LNHDA and SQIVND (reference sequence). Here the CDR3 DNA reads TGTGCCAGTAGGGGGACATCGCCACTGGGGAGAGAGACCCAGTACTTC. Translation: CASRGTSPLGRETQYF.

The rearrangement joins TRBV5-4 to TRBJ2-5; D remains ambiguous. The V end was cut by 4 bases, the J end by 2 bases, with 15 bases between. This CDR3 has 15 residues. Germline CDR1 is SGHNT and CDR2 is YYREEE (reference sequence). Here the CDR3 DNA reads TGTGCCAGCAGCGGACGGGCCCACTTTCAAGAGACCCAGTACTTC. Translated: CASSGRAHFQETQYF.

The J gene is TRBJ1-1, the V gene TRBV3-1; D possibly corresponds to TRBD1 (5 bases). The CDR3 contains 13 residues. CDR1 is LGHDT and CDR2 is YNNKEL in the germline V gene (reference sequence). Trimming took 4 bases from V and 6 from J, leaving 12 bases between them. The DNA of the CDR3 is TGTGCCAGCAGCCTAACAGCGGGGCCTGAAGCTTTCTTT. This encodes CASSLTAGPEAFF.

The rearrangement links TRBV6-1 to TRBJ1-1; D remains ambiguous. The germline V gene encodes CDR1 MNHNS and CDR2 SASEGT. CDR3 length: 12 amino acids. The V end lost 6 bases, the J end lost 7 bases, and 12 bases lay between the germline ends. The CDR3 bases are TGTGCCAGCAGCCAACACCTTAATGAAGCTTTCTTT. It translates to CASSQHLNEAFF.

The chain combines TRBV10-2 with TRBJ1-1; D unresolved. With 5 bases removed from V and 3 bases from J, the gap between germline ends came to 4 bases. Germline V gene lookup returns CDR1 WSHSY and CDR2 SAAADI. This CDR3 has 11 residues. CDR3 sequence reads: CASSIDTEAFF. CDR3 DNA: TGCGCCAGCAGTATCGACACTGAAGCTTTCTTT.

At least ten counts were recorded for this clonotype. The rearrangement links TRBV2 to TRBJ1-2; D uncertain. The germline V gene has CDR1 SNHLY and CDR2 FYNNEI. Trimming left V 1 base short and J 4 bases short, with 10 bases between. CDR3 size: 14 residues. The CDR3 here is CASSEDASAYGYTF. The CDR3 DNA is TGTGCCAGCAGTGAAGATGCCAGCGCCTATGGCTACACCTTC. Full variable domain (missing parts from reference TRBV2 and TRBJ1-2): EPEVTQTPSHQVTQMGQEVILRCVPISNHLYFYWYRQILGQKVEFLVSFYNNEISEKSEIFDDQFSVERPDGSNFTLKIRSTKLEDSAMYFCASSEDASAYGYTFGSGTRLTVV.

The chain recombines TRBV25-1 with TRBJ2-6; possible D gene TRBD2, 5 bases. This CDR3 spans 16 amino acids. Germline V lookup: CDR1 MGHDK, CDR2 SYGVNS. V was shortened by 0 bases and J by 0 bases, with 6 bases between the two germline ends. Written as DNA, the CDR3 is TGTGCCAGCAGTGAATATCGGGGCTCTGGGGCCAACGTCCTGACTTTC. Its translation is CASSEYRGSGANVLTF.

This clonotype was seen repeatedly, ten times or more. The V and J genes are TRBV6-2 or TRBV6-3 and TRBJ2-7; 9 bases are a match to TRBD1. Germline V gene data show CDR1 as MNHEY and CDR2 as SVGEGT. V lost 6 bases and J lost 4; bases outside the gene matches: 7. The CDR3 has 14 amino acids. This CDR3 reads CASRPGTGMYEQYF. The CDR3 DNA is TGTGCCAGCAGACCCGGGACAGGGATGTACGAGCAGTACTTC.

In regard to this clonotype: One end of the junction is discordant with germline, which a read error may explain. The chain joins TRBV28 to TRBJ1-1; tentatively, D is TRBD1 (6 bases). The germline V gene has CDR1 MDHEN and CDR2 SYDVKM. This CDR3 spans 14 amino acids. The CDR3 DNA reads TGCGCCAGCAGCCCAAGGGGGGAGGGGGTAGAAGCTTTCTTT. Amino acid sequence: CASSPRGEGVEAFF.

This clonotype was found many times. V usage is TRBV11-1 and J usage is TRBJ2-5; D is unclear. V lost 5 bases and J lost 2, with 15 bases in between. CDR1 is SGHAT and CDR2 is FQDESV in the germline V gene (reference sequence). This CDR3 is 15 amino acids long. CDR3 DNA: TGTGCCAGCAGCAACGCGCGTGACGGGCAAGAGACCCAGTACTTC. It codes for CASSNARDGQETQYF.

This clonotype was observed at least ten times. The chain couples TRBV6-2 or TRBV6-3 to TRBJ1-2, with 9 bases lining up with TRBD1. CDR1 and CDR2 from the germline V gene are MNHEY and SVGEGT. The CDR3 spans 14 residues. Losses at the gene ends were 4 bases for V and 6 bases for J; bases not matched to a gene: 6. CDR3 bases: TGTGCCAGCAGTTGGGACAGGGATGGTGATGGCTACACCTTC. Encoded protein: CASSWDRDGDGYTF.

The chain recombines TRBV9 with TRBJ1-1, with D unresolved. The V end was cut by 1 base, the J end by 2 bases, with 9 bases between. Germline assignment: CDR1 SGDLS and CDR2 YYNGEE. This CDR3 region has 14 residues. The DNA for the CDR3 is TGTGCCAGCAGCGTATCGCAGAAAAACACTGAAGCTTTCTTT. Its protein is CASSVSQKNTEAFF.

This clonotype was detected ten times or more. The rearrangement joins TRBV6-2 or TRBV6-3 to TRBJ2-5; 7 bases are a match to TRBD2. Germline V lookup: CDR1 MNHEY, CDR2 SVGEGT. This CDR3 has 15 amino acids. Trimming cost V 0 bases and J 5 bases; bases outside gene matches: 6. CDR3 in amino acids: CASSYSVGGRETQYF. The DNA of the CDR3 is TGTGCCAGCAGTTACTCAGTGGGAGGGAGGGAGACCCAGTACTTC.

This chain joins TRBV3-1 and TRBJ2-5; weak D call: TRBD1 (6 bases). Between the trimmed V and J ends, which lost 3 bases and 12 bases, there was a span of 14 bases. The CDR3 has 12 residues. Germline-derived CDR1 and CDR2 are LGHDT and YNNKEL (reference sequence). The CDR3 spells CASSQDGQKEYF. The CDR3 DNA follows: TGTGCCAGCAGCCAGGACGGACAGAAAGAGTACTTC.

This clonotype has only one observation. A junction boundary mismatches the germline segment, possibly from a read error. V gene TRBV5-1 combines with J gene TRBJ1-3; a possible D gene is TRBD1 (6 bases). Germline values: CDR1 SGHRS, CDR2 YFSETQ. This CDR3 is built from 17 residues. The CDR3 spells CASRLVEGDPFGNTIYF. CDR3 nucleotide sequence: TGCGCCAGCAGATTGGTGGAGGGGGACCCGTTTGGAAACACCATATATTTT.

The chain has TRBV7-2 and TRBJ1-1, with no clear D. V was shortened by 5 bases and J by 0 bases, with 13 bases between the two germline ends. From germline, CDR1 is SGHTA and CDR2 FQGNSA. The CDR3 contains 15 residues. The DNA for the CDR3 is TGTGCCAGCAGCGGCCCTGACCGGTTGAACACTGAAGCTTTCTTT. Translation gives CASSGPDRLNTEAFF.

This clonotype came up many times. J is TRBJ2-7 and V is TRBV7-2; TRBD1 agrees at 7 bases. The germline V gene has CDR1 SGHTA and CDR2 FQGNSA. This CDR3 contains 14 residues. The trim removed 5 bases at V and 3 bases at J, leaving 7 bases unmatched. CDR3 amino acids: CASSQTGKLYEQYF. CDR3 bases: TGTGCCAGCAGCCAGACAGGGAAACTCTACGAGCAGTACTTC.

The rearrangement joins TRBV29-1 to TRBJ1-1, with 7 bases matching TRBD1. The CDR3 has 13 residues. The germline V gene encodes CDR1 SQVTM and CDR2 ANQGSEA. The trim removed 4 bases at V and 2 bases at J, leaving 4 bases unmatched. CDR3 sequence reads: CSVAQGINTEAFF. The CDR3 DNA reads as TGCAGCGTTGCACAGGGGATTAACACTGAAGCTTTCTTT. The whole variable domain, remainder taken from reference TRBV29-1 and TRBJ1-1, is SAVISQKPSRDICQRGTSLTIQCQVDSQVTMMFWYRQQPGQSLTLIATANQGSEATYESGFVIDKFPISRPNLTFSTLTVSNMSPEDSSIYLCSVAQGINTEAFFGQGTRLTVV.